Presented here are 15 T cell receptor beta chains from one specimen sequenced in a study of CD8+ T cells in alopecia areata. Indicated treatment: oral pan-JAK inhibitor, 5-10 mg twice daily. RNA extraction was followed by reverse transcription into cDNA, which acted as the sequencing template. Method: immunoSEQ multiplex PCR; TCRdb's copy keeps in-frame clones and lacks some. The table shows roughly 170,000 clones, with 58% occurring only once. The sample in question was CD8+ T cells sorted from blood, obtained at week 24, from a patient treated with tofacitinib. These receptors were obtained from a human donor with alopecia areata.

The chain carries TRBV5-6 and TRBJ1-2, with no clear D. This CDR3 region has 14 residues. CDR1 is SGHDT, CDR2 YYEEEE, per germline. V was clipped by 0 bases and J by 3 bases, with 9 bases between them. CDR3 DNA sequence: TGTGCCAGCAGCTTGGGGCAGGTCTACTATGGCTACACCTTC. This codes for CASSLGQVYYGYTF.

V usage is TRBV11-3 and J usage is TRBJ2-7; 7 nucleotides agree with TRBD2. Germline V lookup: CDR1 SGHNT, CDR2 YENEEA. The V gene end was trimmed by 5 bases and the J gene end by 4 bases; junction bases not matched to a gene: 2. CDR3 size: 12 residues. The DNA of the CDR3 is TGTGCCAGCAGCCTAGCGGTTTACGAGCAGTACTTC. The encoded protein is CASSLAVYEQYF.

Concerning this clone itself: One end of the junction fails to match germline, which may point to a read error. The gene calls are TRBV30 and TRBJ2-1; D is perhaps TRBD1 or TRBD2 (5 bases each). The length of the CDR3 is 12 residues. The germline CDR1 and CDR2 sequences are GTSNPN and SVGIG (reference sequence). CDR3 sequence: CAWSVLGDLQLF. DNA of the CDR3: TGTGCCTGGAGTGTACTCGGGGACCTGCAGCTCTTC.

The J gene is TRBJ2-7, the V gene TRBV27; weak D call: TRBD1 (6 bases). Trimming pared 5 bases from V and 3 bases from J, leaving 11 bases between. Germline-derived CDR1 and CDR2 are MNHEY and SMNVEV (reference sequence). This CDR3 is built from 13 residues. CDR3 sequence: CASSTGRGYEQYF. The CDR3 nucleotides read TGTGCCAGCAGTACAGGGAGAGGCTACGAGCAGTACTTC.

V gene TRBV5-6 combines with J gene TRBJ2-1; no reliable D call. The length of the CDR3 is 16 residues. Trimming removed 0 bases at V and 1 base at J, with 11 bases between. CDR1 and CDR2 (germline): SGHDT, YYEEEE. The CDR3 DNA reads TGTGCCAGCAGCTTGGGGTTGGGTCCTTCCTACAATGAGCAGTTCTTC. This translates into CASSLGLGPSYNEQFF.

The chain employs TRBV10-3 and TRBJ1-2, with D hard to call. Germline lookup yields CDR1 ENHRY and CDR2 SYGVKD. V lost 6 bases, J lost 8 bases, and 16 bases lay in between. The CDR3 extends over 13 amino acids. This CDR3 is CAISEPVMGGYTF. DNA for the CDR3: TGTGCCATCAGCGAACCTGTTATGGGCGGCTACACCTTC.

The J gene is TRBJ1-2, the V gene TRBV30; D ambiguous. Trimming shortened V by 3 bases and J by 8 bases, and 13 bases separated the two germline ends. Germline loops: CDR1 GTSNPN, CDR2 SVGIG (reference sequence). The CDR3 runs 12 residues. The CDR3 sequence is CAWRVDWLGYTF. DNA for the CDR3: TGTGCCTGGAGGGTTGACTGGCTAGGCTACACCTTC.

V usage is TRBV27 and J usage is TRBJ1-5; D remains ambiguous. The ends were cut back, 3 bases at V and 2 bases at J, with 11 bases in the middle. Germline V gene data show CDR1 as MNHEY and CDR2 as SMNVEV (reference sequence). This CDR3 contains 15 residues. The CDR3 DNA is TGTGCCAGCAGTTTCGCGGGAGGAGGCAATCAGCCCCAGCATTTT. Amino acid sequence: CASSFAGGGNQPQHF.

The gene calls are TRBV6-1 and TRBJ2-3; either TRBD1 or TRBD2 may supply D (6 bases each). V gave up 3 bases and J gave up 3 bases, with 10 bases separating them. The CDR3 is 14 amino acids. Germline values: CDR1 MNHNS, CDR2 SASEGT. The CDR3 nucleotides are TGTGCCAGCAGTGATAGGGGGGATACAGATACGCAGTATTTT. Its translation: CASSDRGDTDTQYF.

This clone was seen a few times. J is TRBJ2-7 and V is TRBV6-1, with 8 bases that match TRBD1. The V gene end was trimmed by 0 bases and the J gene end by 2 bases; junction bases not matched to a gene: 3. CDR3 length equals 15 residues. Germline CDR1 is MNHNS and CDR2 is SASEGT. CDR3 residues: CASSEANRGTYEQYF. The CDR3 DNA reads as TGTGCCAGCAGTGAAGCGAACAGGGGGACCTACGAGCAGTACTTC.

V is TRBV4-1 and J is TRBJ2-1, with D perhaps TRBD2 (7 bases). Germline assignment: CDR1 MGHRA and CDR2 YSYEKL. Trimming took off 0 bases at V and 6 bases at J, with 12 bases between the two ends. The CDR3 has 15 residues. Here the CDR3 DNA reads TGCGCCAGCAGCCAAGACGAGGGGGGGTTCAATGAGCAGTTCTTC. The encoded protein is CASSQDEGGFNEQFF.

V usage is TRBV7-9 and J usage is TRBJ1-2, with 7 positions matching TRBD1. This CDR3 region has 11 residues. Germline CDR1 SEHNR, CDR2 FQNEAQ (reference sequence). Trimming took 8 bases from V and 6 from J; bases not matched to a gene: 3. In DNA form, the CDR3 reads TGTGCCAGCGTCGGACAGGATGGCTACACCTTC. Translated, it gives CASVGQDGYTF.

The V and J genes are TRBV5-1 and TRBJ2-7, with 8 bases matching TRBD1. The germline gives CDR1 SGHRS, CDR2 YFSETQ. The CDR3 length is 15 residues. J lost 2 bases, V lost 3 bases, and 7 bases had no gene match. The CDR3 spells CASSSRDRITYEQYF. The CDR3 DNA sequence: TGCGCCAGCAGCTCCCGGGACAGGATTACCTACGAGCAGTACTTC.

About this clone itself: Other nucleotide sequences from this sample produce the same CDR3. The chain uses TRBV2 and TRBJ2-5, with 12 bases matching TRBD2. V was pared by 2 bases and J by 5 bases, with 3 bases of the junction left unmatched. There are 15 residues in the CDR3. Per the germline V gene, CDR1 is SNHLY and CDR2 is FYNNEI. Here the CDR3 reads CASSELAGGQETQYF. The CDR3 nucleotides are TGTGCCAGCAGTGAACTAGCGGGGGGGCAGGAGACCCAGTACTTC.

V usage is TRBV6-5 and J usage is TRBJ1-3; 7 positions agree with TRBD1. Germline values: CDR1 MNHEY, CDR2 SVGAGI. There are 14 residues in the CDR3. The ends lost 5 bases at V and 3 bases at J; junction bases unmatched: 4. Here the CDR3 reads CASSPGGRGNTIYF. The CDR3 DNA reads as TGTGCCAGCAGTCCAGGGGGACGTGGAAACACCATATATTTT.